These 11 T cell receptor beta chains came from one sample sequenced in a study of T cell responses to AZD1222 COVID-19 vaccine. The method was immunoSEQ multiplex PCR; TCRdb's version includes in-frame clones alone and lacks a portion of them. The sample shows about 87,000 clones, more than 75% of them seen only once. The sample in question was peripheral blood, obtained on day 0 of AZD1222 vaccination. These receptors came from an adult in good health.

The gene calls are TRBV27 and TRBJ2-7; D might be TRBD2 (6 bases). The V and J ends lost 7 bases and 6 bases respectively, with 16 bases between them. This CDR3 has 13 residues. Germline V gene lookup returns CDR1 MNHEY and CDR2 SMNVEV (reference sequence). DNA for the CDR3: TGTGCCAGCACCTGGTGGGACGGGGGCGAGCAGTACTTC. It is translated as CASTWWDGGEQYF.

The rearrangement uses TRBV27 and TRBJ2-5; D call uncertain. The germline V gene has CDR1 MNHEY and CDR2 SMNVEV (reference sequence). This CDR3 contains 14 residues. V was cut by 4 bases and J by 4 bases, with 13 bases left in between. CDR3 sequence (DNA): TGTGCCAGCAGTTCCGGCTTTGGCAGAGAGACCCAGTACTTC. This sequence encodes CASSSGFGRETQYF.

The rearrangement links TRBV28 to TRBJ2-7, with D hard to call. The CDR3 totals 12 residues. Germline assignment: CDR1 MDHEN and CDR2 SYDVKM. The V gene lost 2 bases and the J gene lost 5 bases, with 7 bases spanning the gap. CDR3 coding DNA: TGTGCCAGCAGTTTAAAGTGGAACGAGCAGTACTTC. Translation: CASSLKWNEQYF.

The V call is TRBV7-3, the J call TRBJ2-1; 10 bases are a match to TRBD2. CDR3 size: 16 residues. With 4 bases clipped from V and 3 bases from J, the junction kept 6 bases outside the gene matches. CDR1 SGHTA and CDR2 FQGTGA come from the germline V gene. DNA for the CDR3: TGTGCCAGCAGCTCCGGGACTAGCGCGCACTACAATGAGCAGTTCTTC. Residues: CASSSGTSAHYNEQFF.

The chain has TRBV4-1 and TRBJ1-6; 7 bases are a match to TRBD1. CDR3 length equals 17 residues. The germline V gene has CDR1 MGHRA and CDR2 YSYEKL. The trim removed 0 bases at V and 5 bases at J, leaving 7 bases unmatched. DNA of the CDR3: TGCGCCAGCAGCCAAGATAGGGGCAGGGGGAATAATTCACCCCTCCACTTT. It encodes CASSQDRGRGNNSPLHF.

The chain has TRBV3-1 (or the pseudogene TRBV3-2) and TRBJ2-3; 7 bases match TRBD1. The V and J ends lost 0 bases and 1 base, in that order; junction bases with no gene match: 4. Germline lookup yields CDR1 LGHDT and CDR2 YNNKEL (reference sequence). The CDR3 consists of 16 residues. CDR3 amino acids: CASSQDIRGRTDTQYF. The CDR3 DNA reads as TGTGCCAGCAGCCAAGATATTAGGGGGCGCACAGATACGCAGTATTTT.

The chain recombines TRBV18 with TRBJ1-1; a possible D gene is TRBD1 (5 bases). The CDR3 is 15 residues long. V lost 3 bases and J lost 0, with 11 bases in between. Germline V gene lookup returns CDR1 KGHSH and CDR2 LQKENI. CDR3 sequence (DNA): TGTGCCAGCTCACCCCTGCCAGGGTTGAACACTGAAGCTTTCTTT. Amino acid sequence: CASSPLPGLNTEAFF.

This clone was observed a single time. The rearrangement links TRBV30 to TRBJ1-5, with 7 bases aligning to TRBD1. Germline-derived CDR1 and CDR2 are GTSNPN and SVGIG (reference sequence). The CDR3 is made up of 17 amino acids. With V trimmed by 5 bases and J by 1 base, 14 bases remained unmatched. The CDR3 DNA follows: TGTGCCTGGGCGAATGCTGTGACAGGGATAAGCAATCAGCCCCAGCATTTT. This encodes CAWANAVTGISNQPQHF.

This chain connects TRBV24-1 to TRBJ2-3; D might be TRBD2 (6 bases). V was cut by 3 bases and J by 0 bases, with 15 bases left in between. Germline V gene sequence: CDR1 KGHDR, CDR2 SFDVKD. This CDR3 is 17 amino acids long. The CDR3: CATSDVGSSDSTDTQYF. In DNA form, the CDR3 reads TGTGCCACCAGTGATGTCGGGAGCTCAGATAGCACAGATACGCAGTATTTT.

The chain links TRBV19 to TRBJ2-7, with no clear D. Germline lookup yields CDR1 LNHDA and CDR2 SQIVND (reference sequence). The CDR3 runs 14 residues. The ends were cut back, 3 bases at V and 3 bases at J, with 12 bases in the middle. DNA of the CDR3: TGTGCCAGTAGTATTGGTCGGGCGATCTACGAGCAGTACTTC. Protein product: CASSIGRAIYEQYF.

The sample holds a few counts of this clone. This rearrangement joins TRBV20-1 to TRBJ2-3; no firm D call. This CDR3 is built from 11 residues. The germline V and J ends were trimmed by 4 bases and 8 bases, with 10 bases remaining between them. Germline V gives CDR1 DFQATT, CDR2 SNEGSKA (reference sequence). CDR3 bases: TGCAGTGCTAAGGTTTTGGCTACGCAGTATTTT. The encoded protein is CSAKVLATQYF.